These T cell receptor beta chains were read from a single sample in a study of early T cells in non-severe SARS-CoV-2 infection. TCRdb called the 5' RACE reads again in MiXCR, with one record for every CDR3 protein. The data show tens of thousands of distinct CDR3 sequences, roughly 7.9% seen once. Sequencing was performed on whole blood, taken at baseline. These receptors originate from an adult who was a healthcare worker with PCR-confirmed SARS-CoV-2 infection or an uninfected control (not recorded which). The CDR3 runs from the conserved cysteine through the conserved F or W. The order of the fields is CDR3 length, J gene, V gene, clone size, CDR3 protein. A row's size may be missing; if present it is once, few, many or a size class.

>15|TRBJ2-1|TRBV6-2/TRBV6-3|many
CASSYSGRGNNEQFF
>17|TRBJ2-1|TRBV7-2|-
CASSLALGAPPHNEQFF
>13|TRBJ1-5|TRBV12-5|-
CASARPGTQPQHF
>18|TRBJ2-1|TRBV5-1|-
CASTTGTAYLSSYNEQFF
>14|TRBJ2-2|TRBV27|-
CASSRSGGTGELFF
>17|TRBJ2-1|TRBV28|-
CASSFPRRGDSYNEQFF
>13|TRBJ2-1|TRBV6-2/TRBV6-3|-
CASRAGLGFEQFF
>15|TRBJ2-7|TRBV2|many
CASHRIKDRAHEQYF
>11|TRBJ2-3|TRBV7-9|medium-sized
CASSLEDTQYF
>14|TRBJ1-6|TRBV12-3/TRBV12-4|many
CASRGSSYNSPLHF
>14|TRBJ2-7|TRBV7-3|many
CASSSTGGTYEQYF
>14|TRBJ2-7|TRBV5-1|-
CASSFGQTLNEQYF
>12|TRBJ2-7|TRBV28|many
CASRRDRGEQYF
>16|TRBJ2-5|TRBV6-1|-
CASSDVFGGARETQYF